The rows below give T cell receptor beta chains drawn from one sample of a study of blood T cell repertoires in COVID-19. The assay was immunoSEQ multiplex PCR, and TCRdb's table has in-frame clones only and misses some. The sample holds some 220,000 clones, 65% to 90% seen once. Sequenced material: peripheral blood. These receptor sequences come from a woman in her 70s with COVID-19, enrolled during active disease. Both conserved end residues are part of each CDR3. The order of the fields is V gene, J gene, clone size, D gene, CDR3 protein, CDR3 DNA. D genes are given only for firm matches. Clone size is not always given. Where it is, it says once, few, many or a class for expanded clones.

v_call: TRBV2
j_call: TRBJ2-3
clone_size: NA
d_call: NA
cdr3_aa: CASSGQGLDTQYF
cdr3_nt: TGTGCCAGCAGCGGACAAGGGTTAGATACGCAGTATTTT

v_call: TRBV6-1
j_call: TRBJ1-2
clone_size: NA
d_call: NA
cdr3_aa: CASSEWGLGYGYTF
cdr3_nt: TGTGCCAGCAGTGAATGGGGGCTCGGCTATGGCTACACCTTC

v_call: TRBV19
j_call: TRBJ2-2
clone_size: NA
d_call: NA
cdr3_aa: CASSMGRGGTGELFF
cdr3_nt: TGTGCCAGTAGTATGGGCAGGGGCGGCACCGGGGAGCTGTTTTTT

v_call: TRBV7-2
j_call: TRBJ1-5
clone_size: NA
d_call: NA
cdr3_aa: CASNRGGLPQPQHF
cdr3_nt: TGTGCCAGCAACCGCGGGGGGCTTCCTCAGCCCCAGCATTTT

v_call: TRBV5-1
j_call: TRBJ2-2
clone_size: NA
d_call: NA
cdr3_aa: CASSLAGSTGELFF
cdr3_nt: TGCGCCAGCAGCTTGGCGGGTAGCACCGGGGAGCTGTTTTTT

v_call: TRBV4-1
j_call: TRBJ1-1
clone_size: NA
d_call: TRBD1
cdr3_aa: CASSFRQGSNTEAFF
cdr3_nt: TGCGCCAGCAGCTTCCGACAGGGATCGAACACTGAAGCTTTCTTT

v_call: TRBV27
j_call: TRBJ2-2
clone_size: NA
d_call: NA
cdr3_aa: CASSYSPRQASNTGELFF
cdr3_nt: TGTGCCAGCAGTTATAGTCCCAGGCAGGCATCGAACACCGGGGAGCTGTTTTTT

v_call: TRBV7-2
j_call: TRBJ1-1
clone_size: NA
d_call: TRBD1
cdr3_aa: CASSFLGQGTEAFF
cdr3_nt: TGTGCCAGCAGCTTCCTGGGACAGGGGACTGAAGCTTTCTTT

v_call: TRBV29-1
j_call: TRBJ2-1
clone_size: NA
d_call: NA
cdr3_aa: CSVGTLGHSYNEQFF
cdr3_nt: TGCAGCGTTGGTACCCTGGGACATTCCTACAATGAGCAGTTCTTC

v_call: TRBV19
j_call: TRBJ1-1
clone_size: NA
d_call: TRBD1
cdr3_aa: CASSMMAGGPNTEAFF
cdr3_nt: TGTGCCAGTAGTATGATGGCAGGGGGTCCGAACACTGAAGCTTTCTTT

v_call: TRBV19
j_call: TRBJ2-1
clone_size: NA
d_call: TRBD2
cdr3_aa: CASSRGGSYNEQFF
cdr3_nt: TGTGCCAGTAGTCGGGGGGGCTCCTACAATGAGCAGTTCTTC

v_call: TRBV15
j_call: TRBJ2-5
clone_size: NA
d_call: TRBD1
cdr3_aa: CATSRTGGPFETQYF
cdr3_nt: TGTGCCACCAGCAGAACAGGGGGTCCTTTTGAGACCCAGTACTTC

v_call: TRBV6-1
j_call: TRBJ2-2
clone_size: NA
d_call: NA
cdr3_aa: CASSEFVGGELFF
cdr3_nt: TGTGCCAGCAGTGAGTTCGTCGGCGGGGAGCTGTTTTTT

v_call: TRBV7-6
j_call: TRBJ2-3
clone_size: NA
d_call: TRBD2
cdr3_aa: CASSRGLAGSTDTQYF
cdr3_nt: TGTGCCAGCAGCCGAGGACTAGCGGGTAGCACAGATACGCAGTATTTT

v_call: TRBV27
j_call: TRBJ2-7
clone_size: few
d_call: NA
cdr3_aa: CASSSWGGRESEQYF
cdr3_nt: TGTGCCAGCAGTTCATGGGGGGGCAGGGAGAGCGAGCAGTACTTC

v_call: TRBV7-3
j_call: TRBJ2-1
clone_size: NA
d_call: TRBD2
cdr3_aa: CASSATGTSGNEQFF
cdr3_nt: TGTGCCAGCAGCGCGACCGGGACTAGCGGCAATGAGCAGTTCTTC

v_call: TRBV5-1
j_call: TRBJ2-1
clone_size: NA
d_call: TRBD2
cdr3_aa: CASSLDGGSSLNEQFF
cdr3_nt: TGCGCCAGCAGCTTGGACGGGGGGTCTAGCTTGAATGAGCAGTTCTTC

v_call: TRBV7-6
j_call: TRBJ2-1
clone_size: NA
d_call: TRBD2
cdr3_aa: CASSGTSGDQFF
cdr3_nt: TGTGCCAGCTCCGGGACTAGCGGGGACCAGTTCTTC

v_call: TRBV2
j_call: TRBJ1-2
clone_size: NA
d_call: NA
cdr3_aa: CASTSGGLGYGYTF
cdr3_nt: TGTGCCAGCACATCCGGGGGGCTCGGCTATGGCTACACCTTC

v_call: TRBV6-6
j_call: TRBJ1-2
clone_size: NA
d_call: TRBD1
cdr3_aa: CAGNYGAQGVGYTF
cdr3_nt: TGTGCCGGGAACTATGGGGCACAGGGGGTCGGCTACACCTTC

v_call: TRBV6-5
j_call: TRBJ1-5
clone_size: NA
d_call: NA
cdr3_aa: CASSLQENQPQHF
cdr3_nt: TGTGCCAGCAGCCTACAGGAGAATCAGCCCCAGCATTTT

v_call: TRBV7-9
j_call: TRBJ1-6
clone_size: NA
d_call: NA
cdr3_aa: CASSRQRDSPLHF
cdr3_nt: TGTGCCAGCAGCCGACAGCGAGATTCACCCCTCCACTTT

v_call: TRBV5-1
j_call: TRBJ2-7
clone_size: NA
d_call: TRBD2
cdr3_aa: CASSLSGSSYEQYF
cdr3_nt: TGCGCCAGCAGCTTGAGCGGGAGCTCCTACGAGCAGTACTTC

v_call: TRBV19
j_call: TRBJ1-3
clone_size: NA
d_call: NA
cdr3_aa: CASSRQAGGYSGNTIYF
cdr3_nt: TGTGCCAGTAGTCGACAGGCGGGGGGATACTCTGGAAACACCATATATTTT

v_call: TRBV27
j_call: TRBJ1-1
clone_size: NA
d_call: NA
cdr3_aa: CASSLNGQMNTEAFF
cdr3_nt: TGTGCCAGCAGTCTGAACGGACAGATGAACACTGAAGCTTTCTTT

v_call: TRBV4-3
j_call: TRBJ1-6
clone_size: NA
d_call: TRBD1
cdr3_aa: CASSQEALTGVSPLHF
cdr3_nt: TGCGCCAGCAGCCAAGAGGCCTTGACAGGGGTTTCACCCCTCCACTTT

v_call: TRBV18
j_call: TRBJ2-7
clone_size: NA
d_call: TRBD1
cdr3_aa: CASSTGQGTYEQYF
cdr3_nt: TGTGCCAGCTCAACGGGACAGGGCACCTACGAGCAGTACTTC

v_call: TRBV27
j_call: TRBJ2-1
clone_size: NA
d_call: NA
cdr3_aa: CASSLMAGGGYNEQFF
cdr3_nt: TGTGCCAGCAGTTTAATGGCGGGTGGAGGCTACAATGAGCAGTTCTTC

v_call: TRBV19
j_call: TRBJ1-3
clone_size: NA
d_call: NA
cdr3_aa: CASSIPGDGNTIYF
cdr3_nt: TGTGCCAGTAGTATTCCAGGGGATGGAAACACCATATATTTT